This T cell receptor (beta chain) is from a study of blood T cell repertoires in COVID-19. Overall study: T cells, B-cell-depleted T cells, or PBMCs provided the cDNA or gDNA that served as material.

Per the study methods: Estimation of nucleated cell counts was performed using reference gene primer amplification. Clones were read by immunoSEQ multiplex PCR, and TCRdb kept only the in-frame ones, dropping some. For V, J and clone size, that table is used; D and trimming come from the DNA. In the table there are 350,000 or so clones, 89% of which are singletons. While infection was still active, Seattle patients were enrolled and then followed longitudinally. The CDR3 is 16 residues long. Germline loops: CDR1 SGHTS, CDR2 YDEGEE. Trimming cost V 0 bases and J 2 bases, with 12 bases left between them.

Material: peripheral blood. This rearrangement joins TRBV5-8 to TRBJ1-5; no reliable D call. The source of this sequence is a woman aged 55-69 years with COVID-19, enrolled during active disease. The CDR3 spells CASSLGSLGGNQPQHF. As DNA, the CDR3 is TGTGCCAGCAGCTTGGGGTCGTTGGGCGGCAATCAGCCCCAGCATTTT.